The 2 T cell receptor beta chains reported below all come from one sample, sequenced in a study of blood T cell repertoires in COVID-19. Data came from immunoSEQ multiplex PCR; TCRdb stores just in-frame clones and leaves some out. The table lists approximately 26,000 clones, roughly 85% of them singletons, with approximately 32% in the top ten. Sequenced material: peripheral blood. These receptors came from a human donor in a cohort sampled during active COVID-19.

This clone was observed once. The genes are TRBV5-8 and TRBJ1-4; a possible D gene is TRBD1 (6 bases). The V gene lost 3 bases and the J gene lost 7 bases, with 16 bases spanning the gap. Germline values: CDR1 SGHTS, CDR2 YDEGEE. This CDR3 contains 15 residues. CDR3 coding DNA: TGTGCCAGCAGCTATGGGGGGGCGAGGAGTGAAAAACTGTTTTTT. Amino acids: CASSYGGARSEKLFF.

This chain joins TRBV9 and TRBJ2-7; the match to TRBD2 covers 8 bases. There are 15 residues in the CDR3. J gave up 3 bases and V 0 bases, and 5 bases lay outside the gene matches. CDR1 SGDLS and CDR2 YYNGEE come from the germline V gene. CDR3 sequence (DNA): TGTGCCAGCAGCGTAGGTGTCAGCGGGGGCTACGAGCAGTACTTC. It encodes CASSVGVSGGYEQYF.